Below are 23 T cell receptor beta chains sequenced from a single sample in a study of HIV-infected patients and healthy controls. One entry per CDR3 protein results from TCRdb running MiXCR on the 5' RACE reads. This sample has some 70,000 distinct CDR3 sequences, with 15% to 20% found just once. Sequenced input: CD4+ T cells from blood. The receptors come from a human donor in good health.

This clonotype was seen at least ten times. V usage is TRBV29-1 and J usage is TRBJ1-3; no definite D call. Germline CDR1 and CDR2: SQVTM and ANQGSEA. Trimming stripped 2 bases from V and 4 bases from J, with 9 bases between. The CDR3 is 13 residues long. CDR3 DNA: TGCAGCGTTGAACTGGGAGCGGGAAACACCATATATTTT. It encodes CSVELGAGNTIYF.

This clonotype was observed at least ten times. This chain uses TRBV6-2 or TRBV6-3 with TRBJ2-5; 8 positions match TRBD1. CDR1 MNHEY and CDR2 SVGEGT come from the germline V gene. This CDR3 is built from 14 residues. After removal of 6 bases from V and 3 bases from J, the junction contained 6 bases not matched to a gene. The CDR3 region has the DNA TGTGCCAGCAGCCCGACGACAGGGGAAGAGACCCAGTACTTC. Protein product: CASSPTTGEETQYF.

This clonotype was observed at least ten times. V usage is TRBV7-6 and J usage is TRBJ2-2, with D tentatively TRBD1 or TRBD2 (5 bases each). This CDR3 has 14 residues. The V end was cut by 4 bases, the J end by 5 bases, with 11 bases between. CDR1 is SGHVS, CDR2 FNYEAQ, per germline. CDR3 DNA: TGTGCCAGCAGCTGGGACCACAATACCGGGGAGCTGTTTTTT. It is translated as CASSWDHNTGELFF.

This clonotype was picked up a small number of times. The CDR3 spells CAWSEGAGPSTDTQYF. CDR3 sequence (DNA): TGTGCCTGGAGTGAGGGGGCGGGCCCTAGCACAGATACGCAGTATTTT. This chain connects TRBV30 to TRBJ2-3, with 7 bases identical to TRBD1. This CDR3 is built from 16 residues. V lost 1 base, J lost 0 bases, and 7 bases stayed unmatched. Per germline, CDR1 GTSNPN and CDR2 SVGIG (reference sequence).

As DNA, the CDR3 is TGTGCCACCAGTGATCCGACGACAGGAGGCTACACCTTC. Translated: CATSDPTTGGYTF. The chain uses TRBV24-1 and TRBJ1-2; a possible D gene is TRBD1 (6 bases). This CDR3 comprises 13 residues. V lost 3 bases, J lost 8 bases, and 12 bases lay in between. Germline loops: CDR1 KGHDR, CDR2 SFDVKD.

This clonotype was picked up many times. For the CDR3, the DNA is TGTGCCAGCAGCGTCTGGGACAGCGCGGGGGCTTTCTTT. Translated, it gives CASSVWDSAGAFF. V is TRBV7-2 and J is TRBJ1-1, with 7 bases that match TRBD1. J gave up 11 bases and V 5 bases, and 11 bases lay outside the gene matches. The CDR3 has 13 amino acids. CDR1 is SGHTA and CDR2 is FQGNSA in the germline V gene. Full variable domain (rest looked up from reference TRBV7-2 and TRBJ1-1): GAGVSQSPSNKVTEKGKDVELRCDPISGHTALYWYRQSLGQGLEFLIYFQGNSAPDKSGLPSDRFSAERTGGSVSTLTIQRTQQEDSAVYLCASSVWDSAGAFFGQGTRLTVV.

This clonotype was counted between two and nine times. V is TRBV7-2 and J is TRBJ2-1; D is perhaps TRBD1 (5 bases). The CDR3 contains 16 residues. Germline lookup yields CDR1 SGHTA and CDR2 FQGNSA. Trimming shortened V by 2 bases and J by 3 bases, and 14 bases separated the two germline ends. The DNA for the CDR3 is TGTGCCAGCAGCTTACTATCGCAGGGAATCTACAATGAGCAGTTCTTC. Protein product: CASSLLSQGIYNEQFF.

The chain links TRBV7-2 to TRBJ2-3, with D maybe TRBD2 (6 bases). The CDR3 spans 12 residues. Trimming took off 3 bases at V and 8 bases at J, with 9 bases between the two ends. The V gene's germline CDR1 is SGHTA and CDR2 FQGNSA. Here the CDR3 DNA reads TGTGCCAGCAGCTTTGTGGGGGGTACGCAGTATTTT. Translated: CASSFVGGTQYF.

V is TRBV7-2 and J is TRBJ2-4, with 10 positions matching TRBD2. Germline CDR1 and CDR2: SGHTA and FQGNSA. The CDR3 extends over 17 amino acids. V gave up 5 bases and J gave up 9 bases; unmatched junction bases: 16. The CDR3 nucleotides read TGTGCCAGCAGCACCGCTTTAGCGGGAGGCCGTAAGTTCATTCAGTACTTC. It translates to CASSTALAGGRKFIQYF.

This chain connects TRBV5-4 to TRBJ2-5; 7 bases map to TRBD1. J gave up 0 bases and V 4 bases, and 6 bases lay outside the gene matches. The CDR3 runs to 15 residues. The germline V gene encodes CDR1 SGHNT and CDR2 YYREEE (reference sequence). The CDR3 loop reads CASSPGQRDQETQYF. Written as DNA, the CDR3 is TGTGCCAGCAGCCCGGGACAGAGGGACCAAGAGACCCAGTACTTC.

The J gene is TRBJ1-6, the V gene TRBV7-9, with D unclear. The CDR3 consists of 13 residues. Germline V lookup: CDR1 SEHNR, CDR2 FQNEAQ (reference sequence). V gave up 3 bases and J gave up 8 bases, with 8 bases separating them. CDR3: CASSFGRDSPLHF. The CDR3 coding sequence is TGTGCCAGCAGCTTTGGGCGGGATTCACCCCTCCACTTT. Drawing the rest from reference TRBV7-9 and TRBJ1-6, the complete variable domain is DTGVSQNPRHKITKRGQNVTFRCDPISEHNRLYWYRQTLGQGPEFLTYFQNEAQLEKSRLLSDRFSAERPKGSFSTLEIQRTEQGDSAMYLCASSFGRDSPLHFGNGTRLTVT.

This clonotype came up many times. V usage is TRBV7-9 and J usage is TRBJ2-3; 13 bases match TRBD2. The CDR3 covers 18 residues. V dropped 3 bases and J dropped 2; count of bases not matched to a gene: 8. CDR1 and CDR2 from the germline V gene are SEHNR and FQNEAQ (reference sequence). CDR3 amino acids: CASSFYLGLAGITDTQYF. CDR3 coding DNA: TGTGCCAGCAGCTTTTATTTGGGACTAGCGGGAATCACAGATACGCAGTATTTT. Looking up the rest from reference TRBV7-9 and TRBJ2-3 gives the full variable domain: DTGVSQNPRHKITKRGQNVTFRCDPISEHNRLYWYRQTLGQGPEFLTYFQNEAQLEKSRLLSDRFSAERPKGSFSTLEIQRTEQGDSAMYLCASSFYLGLAGITDTQYFGPGTRLTVL.

Only a few counts were recorded for this clonotype. The J gene is TRBJ2-7, the V gene TRBV19; TRBD1 agrees at 7 bases. The germline V gene encodes CDR1 LNHDA and CDR2 SQIVND (reference sequence). V lost 10 bases and J lost 0; bases outside the gene matches: 6. The CDR3 sequence is 13 residues long. CDR3 sequence reads: CATTGTDSYEQYF. The CDR3, as DNA: TGTGCCACTACCGGGACAGACTCCTACGAGCAGTACTTC.

There are many counts of this clonotype. The genes are TRBV6-1 and TRBJ1-1; no clear D. The CDR3 sequence is 14 residues long. The germline CDR1 and CDR2 sequences are MNHNS and SASEGT. Trimming shortened V by 5 bases and J by 2 bases, and 12 bases separated the two germline ends. CDR3 bases: TGTGCCAGCAGTACTACGACCGCAAACACTGAAGCTTTCTTT. Amino acid sequence: CASSTTTANTEAFF.

A few counts support this clonotype. V is TRBV7-2 and J is TRBJ2-6; a possible D gene is TRBD1 (5 bases). The germline V gene has CDR1 SGHTA and CDR2 FQGNSA. V was cut by 6 bases and J by 0 bases, with 9 bases left in between. This CDR3 region has 15 residues. Here the CDR3 DNA reads TGTGCCAGCAGTAGGGGTAGCTCTGGGGCCAACGTCCTGACTTTC. The encoded protein is CASSRGSSGANVLTF.

The chain uses TRBV20-1 and TRBJ2-7; either TRBD1 or TRBD2 may supply D (5 bases each). Germline CDR1 is DFQATT and CDR2 is SNEGSKA (reference sequence). This CDR3 spans 13 amino acids. Trimming pared 5 bases from V and 1 base from J, leaving 12 bases between. CDR3 residues: CSAVRDPSYEQYF. The CDR3 nucleotides read TGCAGTGCTGTCCGGGACCCGTCCTACGAGCAGTACTTC.

This clonotype was recorded a few times. The V call is TRBV6-6, the J call TRBJ2-7; D uncertain. The CDR3 is made up of 14 amino acids. CDR1 and CDR2 from the germline V gene are MNHNY and SVGAGI (reference sequence). Trimming cost V 0 bases and J 5 bases, with 11 bases left between them. CDR3 sequence: CASSYSKWGNEQYF. CDR3 DNA: TGTGCCAGCAGTTACTCGAAGTGGGGTAACGAGCAGTACTTC.

V usage is TRBV29-1 and J usage is TRBJ2-3; D is unresolved. Between the trimmed V and J ends, which lost 4 bases and 5 bases, there was a span of 7 bases. CDR1 is SQVTM and CDR2 is ANQGSEA in the germline V gene. This CDR3 region has 11 residues. Here the CDR3 DNA reads TGCAGCGTTGGACACAGAGATACGCAGTATTTT. This sequence encodes CSVGHRDTQYF.

This clonotype has a count of ten or more. This chain links TRBV7-3 with TRBJ2-3, with D unresolved. The length of the CDR3 is 14 residues. Trimming stripped 1 base from V and 5 bases from J, with 10 bases between. Germline assignment: CDR1 SGHTA and CDR2 FQGTGA. CDR3 in DNA: TGTGCCAGCAGCTTAAATGGATTCCGAGATACGCAGTATTTT. Translated: CASSLNGFRDTQYF.

As to this clonotype: This may be a read error: a much more frequent sequence differs by one nucleotide. The J gene is TRBJ1-1, the V gene TRBV24-1; D is unclear. CDR1 is KGHDR, CDR2 SFDVKD, per germline. The CDR3 is 11 amino acids. The CDR3, as DNA: TGTGCCACCAGTGATGGGGTTGAAGCTCTCTTT. Its translation: CATSDGVEALF.

The chain carries TRBV19 and TRBJ2-6; a weak D match, TRBD1 (6 bases). The CDR3 runs 19 residues. Germline V gene lookup returns CDR1 LNHDA and CDR2 SQIVND (reference sequence). Trimming stripped 5 bases from V and 3 bases from J, with 23 bases between. The CDR3 bases are TGTGCCAGTAGTTCCCCGCGTGGGACACCTAGTCTTGGGGCCAACGTCCTGACTTTC. As protein: CASSSPRGTPSLGANVLTF.

This clonotype was counted at least ten times. The CDR3 reads CASSPGTTTYQETQYF. The CDR3, as DNA: TGTGCCAGCAGTCCGGGGACTACCACGTACCAAGAGACCCAGTACTTC. The chain combines TRBV25-1 with TRBJ2-5, with TRBD2 identical over 7 bases. J was trimmed by 0 bases and V by 5 bases; bases with no gene match: 9. Germline values: CDR1 MGHDK, CDR2 SYGVNS. This CDR3 contains 16 residues.

This clonotype was picked up a small number of times. The chain couples TRBV20-1 to TRBJ2-7; D might be TRBD1 (6 bases). CDR1 is DFQATT, CDR2 SNEGSKA, per germline (reference sequence). V lost 0 bases to trimming and J lost 6 bases, with 18 bases between them. The CDR3 totals 15 residues. The CDR3 bases are TGCAGTGCTAGAGATCCAGGCAGGGGCGCATCCGAGCAGTACTTC. Translation gives CSARDPGRGASEQYF.